The rows below give T cell receptor beta chains drawn from one sample of a study of OX40 agonist ivuxolimab in advanced cancers. The protocol was immunoSEQ multiplex PCR, while the TCRdb copy is restricted to in-frame clones and leaves out a portion. The table includes 9,000 to 10,000 clones, less than 75% detected once. Source: CD4+ or CD8+ T cells sorted from blood, taken in a trial of the OX40 agonist ivuxolimab. Receptor source: an adult with an advanced solid tumor such as melanoma, head and neck, liver or kidney cancer. Both conserved end residues are part of each CDR3. D genes are given only for firm matches. Size is omitted from some rows. Given values are once, few, many or a class for expanded clones.

cdr3_aa	cdr3_nt	d_call	clone_size	v_call	j_call
CASSKADGFKNIQYF	TGTGCCAGCAGCAAAGCGGACGGTTTCAAAAACATTCAGTACTTC	.	few	TRBV7-9	TRBJ2-4
CASSQVQAGNTIYF	TGCGCCAGCAGCCAAGTGCAGGCTGGAAACACCATATATTTT	.	.	TRBV4-1	TRBJ1-3
CASSPGWTGPLLSYEQYF	TGCGCCAGCAGCCCTGGATGGACAGGGCCACTTCTCTCCTACGAGCAGTACTTC	TRBD1	.	TRBV5-1	TRBJ2-7
CASSELETQYF	TGCGCCAGCAGTGAGTTAGAGACCCAGTACTTC	.	few	TRBV10-2	TRBJ2-5
CASLPQGLQETQYF	TGTGCCAGCCTCCCACAGGGGCTCCAAGAGACCCAGTACTTC	TRBD1	medium-sized	TRBV7-8	TRBJ2-5
CASSEGTRNYDEQFF	TGTGCCAGCAGCGAGGGGACTAGAAACTACGATGAGCAGTTCTTC	TRBD2	.	TRBV4-2	TRBJ2-1
CASSYSSETQYF	TGTGCCAGCAGTTACTCCTCAGAGACCCAGTACTTC	.	few	TRBV6-5	TRBJ2-5
CASSYSSGGKLFF	TGTGCCAGCAGTTACTCATCCGGCGGAAAACTGTTTTTT	.	.	TRBV6-5	TRBJ1-4
CASRAGTGGYNSPLHF	TGTGCCAGCAGGGCCGGGACAGGGGGGTATAATTCACCCCTCCACTTT	TRBD1	.	TRBV7-9	TRBJ1-6
CAWSVPGRRGELFF	TGTGCCTGGAGTGTCCCAGGACGTCGCGGGGAGCTGTTTTTT	.	.	TRBV30	TRBJ2-2
CSVELGASYQETQYF	TGCAGCGTTGAGCTGGGGGCCTCGTACCAAGAGACCCAGTACTTC	.	.	TRBV29-1	TRBJ2-5
CASSLGYSYEQYF	TGCGCCAGCAGCTTGGGTTACTCCTACGAGCAGTACTTC	.	few	TRBV5-1	TRBJ2-7
CASGLGGGTEAFF	TGTGCCAGCGGGCTTGGGGGGGGCACTGAAGCTTTCTTT	.	.	TRBV25-1	TRBJ1-1
CASSDGQGRSPLHF	TGTGCCAGCAGTGATGGGCAGGGTCGATCACCCCTCCACTTT	.	.	TRBV2	TRBJ1-6
CSVDLTGMDYGYTF	TGCAGCGTTGACTTGACGGGTATGGACTATGGCTACACCTTC	.	few	TRBV29-1	TRBJ1-2
CASSQSVQRVGDTQYF	TGCGCCAGCAGCCAATCGGTCCAGCGGGTGGGAGATACGCAGTATTTT	.	once	TRBV4-1	TRBJ2-3
CASRQRGGMNTEAFF	TGTGCCAGCAGACAGAGGGGGGGGATGAACACTGAAGCTTTCTTT	.	once	TRBV13	TRBJ1-1
CASSEGVGSSYEQYF	TGTGCCAGCAGTGAAGGGGTGGGAAGCTCCTACGAGCAGTACTTC	.	.	TRBV6-1	TRBJ2-7
CASSLGQDLYNSPLHF	TGTGCCAGCAGCTTGGGACAAGACCTCTATAATTCACCCCTCCACTTT	.	.	TRBV7-9	TRBJ1-6
CASSYVGDEQYF	TGTGCCAGCAGTTATGTAGGGGACGAGCAGTACTTC	.	.	TRBV21-1	TRBJ2-7
CASSQDDGSRNEQYF	TGTGCCAGCAGCCAAGATGACGGATCTAGGAACGAGCAGTACTTC	.	.	TRBV4-2	TRBJ2-7
CASRRRQGRNSNQPQHF	TGTGCCAGCAGACGTCGGCAGGGAAGGAATAGCAATCAGCCCCAGCATTTT	.	medium-sized	TRBV21-1	TRBJ1-5
CASSLSPRAGPGELFF	TGTGCCAGCAGCTTGTCCCCCCGGGCAGGACCCGGGGAGCTGTTTTTT	.	.	TRBV5-8	TRBJ2-2
CASSSTGVTGELFF	TGTGCCAGCAGTTCTACAGGGGTCACCGGGGAGCTGTTTTTT	TRBD1	once	TRBV7-3	TRBJ2-2
CASTRTGELHTQYF	TGTGCCAGTACCCGGACAGGGGAATTACATACGCAGTATTTT	TRBD1	.	TRBV19	TRBJ2-3
CASSSGTRKNIQYF	TGTGCCAGCAGCTCCGGGACTAGAAAAAACATTCAGTACTTC	TRBD2	.	TRBV13	TRBJ2-4
CACSAGNTIYF	TGTGCCTGCTCTGCTGGAAACACCATATATTTT	.	.	TRBV30	TRBJ1-3
CASRRDRGYEQYF	TGTGCAAGTCGCCGGGACAGGGGTTACGAGCAGTACTTC	.	few	TRBV12-2	TRBJ2-7
CASSSRDTSTDTQYF	TGTGCCAGCAGCTCTCGGGACACCAGCACAGATACGCAGTATTTT	.	.	TRBV7-9	TRBJ2-3
CASSLDLAGANEQYF	TGCGCCAGCAGCTTGGACCTAGCGGGAGCTAACGAGCAGTACTTC	TRBD2	.	TRBV5-1	TRBJ2-7
CASSFSGNYNEQFF	TGTGCCAGCAGCTTTAGCGGGAATTACAATGAGCAGTTCTTC	TRBD2	.	TRBV7-3	TRBJ2-1
CASSPAVNYGYTF	TGTGCCAGCAGCCCCGCAGTAAACTATGGCTACACCTTC	.	.	TRBV7-9	TRBJ1-2
CASSAGTRSQYF	TGTGCCAGCAGTGCCGGGACTAGGTCGCAGTATTTT	TRBD2	.	TRBV27	TRBJ2-3
CASSPGGTYEQYF	TGTGCCAGCAGCCCAGGGGGAACCTACGAGCAGTACTTC	TRBD1	.	TRBV7-9	TRBJ2-7
CASTPSPGAEQYF	TGCGCCAGCACCCCGTCGCCGGGGGCAGAGCAGTACTTC	.	.	TRBV5-1	TRBJ2-7
CASSPLLGLTEAFF	TGTGCCAGCAGCCCCCTGTTGGGTTTAACTGAAGCTTTCTTT	.	.	TRBV27	TRBJ1-1
CASSPRQGPYEQYF	TGCGCCAGCAGCCCTCGACAGGGGCCCTACGAGCAGTACTTC	TRBD1	.	TRBV4-3	TRBJ2-7
CASSDLDGTGVNSPLHF	TGTGCCAGCAGTGACCTCGACGGGACAGGGGTAAATTCACCCCTCCACTTT	TRBD1	.	TRBV6-1	TRBJ1-6
CASSPQGTGELFF	TGTGCCAGCAGCCCCCAGGGGACCGGGGAGCTGTTTTTT	.	once	TRBV7-9	TRBJ2-2
CATSPRDRGSTYEQYF	TGTGCCACCAGCCCCCGGGACAGGGGCTCTACCTACGAGCAGTACTTC	TRBD1	.	TRBV15	TRBJ2-7
CASSFPGAYEQYF	TGTGCCAGCAGCTTTCCCGGGGCCTACGAGCAGTACTTC	.	.	TRBV5-4	TRBJ2-7
CASSLVQNDYGYTF	TGTGCCAGCAGCTTAGTTCAGAACGACTATGGCTACACCTTC	.	once	TRBV7-6	TRBJ1-2
CASSLAGATPEAFF	TGTGCCAGCAGTTTGGCGGGTGCGACTCCTGAAGCTTTCTTT	.	.	TRBV27	TRBJ1-1
CASSPAHLGRGELFF	TGTGCCAGCAGTCCCGCCCATTTAGGGCGCGGGGAGCTGTTTTTT	.	few	TRBV6-5	TRBJ2-2
CATSRDFAGYFF	TGTGCCACCAGCAGGGATTTTGCGGGATATTTCTTC	.	.	TRBV15	TRBJ2-1
CASSTTPGQGTDTQYF	TGTGCCAGCAGCACTACTCCGGGACAGGGGACAGATACGCAGTATTTT	TRBD1	.	TRBV7-2	TRBJ2-3
CASRLAGWEGEQYF	TGTGCCAGCAGGCTAGCGGGATGGGAGGGGGAGCAGTACTTC	TRBD2	.	TRBV27	TRBJ2-7
CASSLDGLPWDTEAFF	TGTGCCAGCAGCTTGGACGGGTTACCATGGGACACTGAAGCTTTCTTT	.	.	TRBV5-4	TRBJ1-1
CANPSSGREGEQYF	TGTGCCAACCCAAGTAGCGGGAGGGAAGGCGAGCAGTACTTC	TRBD2	.	TRBV18	TRBJ2-7
CASSIDHGEKDYGYTF	TGTGCCAGTAGTATAGATCACGGAGAAAAGGACTATGGCTACACCTTC	.	.	TRBV19	TRBJ1-2
CASSSWDRTDTQYF	TGTGCCAGCAGTTCTTGGGACCGCACAGATACGCAGTATTTT	.	.	TRBV27	TRBJ2-3
CATRYRLRQLYEQYF	TGTGCCACCAGATACCGCCTCCGACAGCTTTACGAGCAGTACTTC	.	many	TRBV28	TRBJ2-7
CASSRLLGSNQPQHF	TGTGCCAGCAGCCGCCTATTAGGGAGCAATCAGCCCCAGCATTTT	.	.	TRBV4-2	TRBJ1-5
CASSLRDEQYF	TGTGCCAGCAGCTTGCGGGACGAGCAGTACTTC	.	.	TRBV5-3	TRBJ2-7
CASSYGTGNYEQYF	TGTGCCAGCAGTTATGGGACAGGGAACTACGAGCAGTACTTC	TRBD1	.	TRBV6-5	TRBJ2-7
CASSQDTGRDSPLHF	TGCGCCAGCAGCCAAGATACAGGGAGGGATTCACCCCTCCACTTT	.	few	TRBV4-3	TRBJ1-6
CASSPLSGGPYNEQFF	TGCGCCAGCAGCCCTCTATCCGGGGGCCCCTACAATGAGCAGTTCTTC	.	.	TRBV5-1	TRBJ2-1